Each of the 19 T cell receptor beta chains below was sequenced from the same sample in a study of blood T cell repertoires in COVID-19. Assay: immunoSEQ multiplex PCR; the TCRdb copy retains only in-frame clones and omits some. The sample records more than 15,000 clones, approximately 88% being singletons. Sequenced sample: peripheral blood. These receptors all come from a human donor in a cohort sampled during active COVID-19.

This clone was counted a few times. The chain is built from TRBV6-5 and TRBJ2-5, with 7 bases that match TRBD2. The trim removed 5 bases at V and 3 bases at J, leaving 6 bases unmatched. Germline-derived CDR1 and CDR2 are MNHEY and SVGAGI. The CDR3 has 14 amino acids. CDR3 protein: CASSIREGKETQYF. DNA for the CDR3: TGTGCCAGCAGTATCAGGGAGGGAAAAGAGACCCAGTACTTC.

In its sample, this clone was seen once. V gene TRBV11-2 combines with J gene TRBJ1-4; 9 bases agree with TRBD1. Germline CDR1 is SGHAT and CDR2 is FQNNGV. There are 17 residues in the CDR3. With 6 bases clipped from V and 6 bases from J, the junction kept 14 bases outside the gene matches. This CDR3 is CASRDPLVGTGYEKLFF. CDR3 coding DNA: TGTGCCAGCAGAGACCCGCTCGTGGGGACAGGGTATGAAAAACTGTTTTTT.

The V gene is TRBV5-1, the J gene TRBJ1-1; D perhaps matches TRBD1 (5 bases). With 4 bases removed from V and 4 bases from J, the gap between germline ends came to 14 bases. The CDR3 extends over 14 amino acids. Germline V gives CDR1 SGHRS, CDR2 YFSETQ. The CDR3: CASSPGISGTEAFF. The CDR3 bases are TGCGCCAGCAGCCCAGGGATTTCAGGCACTGAAGCTTTCTTT.

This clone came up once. CDR3 DNA: TGTGCCAGCAGCTTAGGCCTCCCGGGGACAGGAGGATATGGCTACACCTTC. Protein product: CASSLGLPGTGGYGYTF. The chain couples TRBV7-2 to TRBJ1-2; 8 bases agree with TRBD1. V gave up 1 base and J gave up 5 bases; unmatched junction bases: 12. This CDR3 has 17 amino acids. Germline V CDR1 and CDR2: SGHTA, FQGNSA.

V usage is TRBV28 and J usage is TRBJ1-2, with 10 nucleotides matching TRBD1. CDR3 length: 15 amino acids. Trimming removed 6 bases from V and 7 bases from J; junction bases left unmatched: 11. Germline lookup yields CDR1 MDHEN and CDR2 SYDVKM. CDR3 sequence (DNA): TGTGCCAGCAGCAGACAGGGGGCGCAAGATTTTGGCTACACCTTC. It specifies CASSRQGAQDFGYTF.

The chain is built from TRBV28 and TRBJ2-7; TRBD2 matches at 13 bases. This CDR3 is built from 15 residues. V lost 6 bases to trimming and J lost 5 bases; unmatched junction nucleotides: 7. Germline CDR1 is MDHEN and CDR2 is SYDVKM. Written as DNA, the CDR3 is TGTGCCAGCAGGCCGGGACTAGCGGGAATCCACGAGCAGTACTTC. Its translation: CASRPGLAGIHEQYF.

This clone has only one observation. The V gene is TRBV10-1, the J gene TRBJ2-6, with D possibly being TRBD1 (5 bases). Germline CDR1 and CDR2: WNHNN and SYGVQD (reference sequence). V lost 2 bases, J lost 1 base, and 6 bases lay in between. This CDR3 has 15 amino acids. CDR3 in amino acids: CASSEQGSGANVLTF. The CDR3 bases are TGCGCCAGCAGTGAGCAGGGTTCTGGGGCCAACGTCCTGACTTTC.

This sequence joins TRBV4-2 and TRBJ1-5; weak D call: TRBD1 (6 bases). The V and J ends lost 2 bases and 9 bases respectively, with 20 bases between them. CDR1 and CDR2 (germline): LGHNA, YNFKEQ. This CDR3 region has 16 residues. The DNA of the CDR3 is TGTGCCAGCAGCCAAAACCGGGACACTCGTTTAGGGCCCCAGCATTTT. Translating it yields CASSQNRDTRLGPQHF.

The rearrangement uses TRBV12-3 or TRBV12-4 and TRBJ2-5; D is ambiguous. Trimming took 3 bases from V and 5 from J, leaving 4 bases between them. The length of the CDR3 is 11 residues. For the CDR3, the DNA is TGTGCCAGCAGTTTCGGGGAGACCCAGTACTTC. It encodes CASSFGETQYF.

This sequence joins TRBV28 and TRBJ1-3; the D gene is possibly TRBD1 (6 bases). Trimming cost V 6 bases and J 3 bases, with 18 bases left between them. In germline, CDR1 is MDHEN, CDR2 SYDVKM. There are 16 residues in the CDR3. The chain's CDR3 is CASSQGGGQNGNTIYF. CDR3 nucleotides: TGTGCCAGCAGCCAAGGGGGGGGGCAGAATGGAAACACCATATATTTT. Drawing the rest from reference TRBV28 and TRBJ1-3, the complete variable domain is DVKVTQSSRYLVKRTGEKVFLECVQDMDHENMFWYRQDPGLGLRLIYFSYDVKMKEKGDIPEGYSVSREKKERFSLILESASTNQTSMYLCASSQGGGQNGNTIYFGEGSWLTVV.

CDR3 residues: CASSAQNEKLFF. The CDR3 DNA sequence: TGTGCCAGCAGCGCTCAGAATGAAAAACTGTTTTTT. This chain links TRBV9 with TRBJ1-4; D ambiguous. The CDR3 sequence is 12 residues long. The V end was cut by 3 bases, the J end by 5 bases, with 5 bases between. Germline-derived CDR1 and CDR2 are SGDLS and YYNGEE.

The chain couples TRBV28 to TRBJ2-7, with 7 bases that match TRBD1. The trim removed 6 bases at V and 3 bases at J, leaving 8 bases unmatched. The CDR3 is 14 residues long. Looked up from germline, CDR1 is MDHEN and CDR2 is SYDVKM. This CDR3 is CASSSGTALYEQYF. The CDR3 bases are TGTGCCAGCAGCTCCGGGACAGCTCTCTACGAGCAGTACTTC.

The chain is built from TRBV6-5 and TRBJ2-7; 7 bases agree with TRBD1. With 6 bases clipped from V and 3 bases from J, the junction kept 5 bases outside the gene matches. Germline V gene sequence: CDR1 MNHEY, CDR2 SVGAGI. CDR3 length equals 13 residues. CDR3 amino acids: CASRTGANYEQYF. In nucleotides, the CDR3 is TGTGCCAGCAGAACAGGGGCGAACTACGAGCAGTACTTC.

The CDR3 region has the DNA TGTGCCAGCAGCCGGGGGGGAGCGGGAGATCGGTTCTTC. Amino acid sequence: CASSRGGAGDRFF. The V call is TRBV12-3 or TRBV12-4, the J call TRBJ2-1, with 8 bases identical to TRBD2. The ends lost 6 bases at V and 15 bases at J; junction bases unmatched: 13. This CDR3 region has 13 residues.

This CDR3 is CASNAGTDPYEQYF. The DNA of the CDR3 is TGTGCCAGCAATGCCGGGACTGATCCCTACGAGCAGTACTTC. The V call is TRBV2, the J call TRBJ2-7; possible D gene TRBD2, 6 bases. V lost 7 bases to trimming and J lost 2 bases, with 15 bases between them. The CDR3 is 14 residues long. CDR1 and CDR2 from the germline V gene are SNHLY and FYNNEI.

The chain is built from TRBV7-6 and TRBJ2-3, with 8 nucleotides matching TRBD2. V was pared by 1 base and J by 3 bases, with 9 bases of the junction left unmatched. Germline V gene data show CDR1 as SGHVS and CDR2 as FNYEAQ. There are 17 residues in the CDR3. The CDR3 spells CASSLVGGAGGTDTQYF. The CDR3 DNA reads TGTGCCAGCAGCTTAGTCGGAGGGGCGGGAGGAACAGATACGCAGTATTTT. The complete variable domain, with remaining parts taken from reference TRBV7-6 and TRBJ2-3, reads GAGVSQSPRYKVTKRGQDVALRCDPISGHVSLYWYRQALGQGPEFLTYFNYEAQQDKSGLPNDRFSAERPEGSISTLTIQRTEQRDSAMYRCASSLVGGAGGTDTQYFGPGTRLTVL.

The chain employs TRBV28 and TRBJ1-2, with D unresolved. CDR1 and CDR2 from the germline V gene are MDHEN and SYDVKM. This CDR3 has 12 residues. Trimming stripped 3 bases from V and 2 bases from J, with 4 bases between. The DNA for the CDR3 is TGTGCCAGCAGTTTGCGGAACTATGGCTACACCTTC. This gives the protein CASSLRNYGYTF.

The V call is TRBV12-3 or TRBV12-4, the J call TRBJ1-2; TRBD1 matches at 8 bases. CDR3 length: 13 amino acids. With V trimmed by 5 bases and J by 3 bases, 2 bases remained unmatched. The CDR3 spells CASSRQGHYGYTF. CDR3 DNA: TGTGCCAGCAGTCGACAGGGGCACTATGGCTACACCTTC.

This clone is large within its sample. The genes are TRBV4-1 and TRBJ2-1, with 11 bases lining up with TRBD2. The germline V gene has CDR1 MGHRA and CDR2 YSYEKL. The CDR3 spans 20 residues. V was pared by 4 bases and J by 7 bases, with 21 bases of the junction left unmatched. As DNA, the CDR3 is TGCGCCAGCAGCCCTATCGGACTAGCGGGCAACACAGGACATTGGAATGAGCAGTTCTTC. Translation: CASSPIGLAGNTGHWNEQFF.